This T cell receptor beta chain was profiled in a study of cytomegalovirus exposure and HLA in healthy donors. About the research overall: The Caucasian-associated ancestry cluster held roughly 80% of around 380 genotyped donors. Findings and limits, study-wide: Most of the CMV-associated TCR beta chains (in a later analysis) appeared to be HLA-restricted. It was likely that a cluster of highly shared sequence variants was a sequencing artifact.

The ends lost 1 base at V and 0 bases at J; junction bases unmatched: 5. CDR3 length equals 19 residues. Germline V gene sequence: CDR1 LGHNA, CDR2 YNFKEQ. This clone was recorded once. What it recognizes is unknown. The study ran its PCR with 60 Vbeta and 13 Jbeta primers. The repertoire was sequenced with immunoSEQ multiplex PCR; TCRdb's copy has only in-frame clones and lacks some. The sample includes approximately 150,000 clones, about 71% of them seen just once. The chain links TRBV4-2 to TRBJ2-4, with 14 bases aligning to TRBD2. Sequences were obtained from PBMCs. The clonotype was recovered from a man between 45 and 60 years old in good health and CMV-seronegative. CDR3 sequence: CASSQGGLAGDLAKNIQYF. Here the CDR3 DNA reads TGTGCCAGCAGCCAAGGGGGACTAGCGGGAGACCTAGCCAAAAACATTCAGTACTTC.